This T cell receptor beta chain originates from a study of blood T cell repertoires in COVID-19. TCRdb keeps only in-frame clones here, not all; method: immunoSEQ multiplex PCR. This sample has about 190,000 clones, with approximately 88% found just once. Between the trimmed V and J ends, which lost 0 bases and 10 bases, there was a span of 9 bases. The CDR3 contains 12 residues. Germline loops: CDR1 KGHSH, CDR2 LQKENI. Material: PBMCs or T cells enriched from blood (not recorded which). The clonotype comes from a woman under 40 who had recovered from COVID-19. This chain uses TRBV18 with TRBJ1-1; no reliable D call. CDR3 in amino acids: CASSPPAGRAFF. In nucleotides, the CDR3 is TGTGCCAGCTCACCACCGGCCGGGAGAGCTTTCTTT.